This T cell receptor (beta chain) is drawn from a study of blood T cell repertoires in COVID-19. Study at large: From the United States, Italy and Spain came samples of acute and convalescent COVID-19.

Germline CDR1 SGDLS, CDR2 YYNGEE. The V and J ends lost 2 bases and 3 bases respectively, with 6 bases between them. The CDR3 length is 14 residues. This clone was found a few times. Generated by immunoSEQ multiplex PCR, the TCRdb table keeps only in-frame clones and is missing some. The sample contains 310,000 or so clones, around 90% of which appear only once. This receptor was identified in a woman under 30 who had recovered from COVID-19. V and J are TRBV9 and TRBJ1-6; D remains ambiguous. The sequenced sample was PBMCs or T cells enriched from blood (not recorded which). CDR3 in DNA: TGTGCCAGCAGCGTTTACAGCTATAATTCACCCCTCCACTTT. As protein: CASSVYSYNSPLHF.